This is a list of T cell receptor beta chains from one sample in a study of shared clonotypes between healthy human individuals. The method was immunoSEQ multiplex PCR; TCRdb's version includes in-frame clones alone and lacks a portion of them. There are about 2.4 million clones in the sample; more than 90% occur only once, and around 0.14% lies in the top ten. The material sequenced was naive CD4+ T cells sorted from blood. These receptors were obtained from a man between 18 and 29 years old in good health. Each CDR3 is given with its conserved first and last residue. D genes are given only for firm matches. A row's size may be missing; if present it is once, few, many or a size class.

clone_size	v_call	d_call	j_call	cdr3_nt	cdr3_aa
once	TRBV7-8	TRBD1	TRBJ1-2	TGTGCCAGCAGCGACGTCCGGGACAGGGGGCGTCCGAGCTATGGCTACACCTTC	CASSDVRDRGRPSYGYTF
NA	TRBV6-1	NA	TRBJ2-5	TGTGCCAGCAGCCAAGGCGGGGAGACCCAGTACTTC	CASSQGGETQYF
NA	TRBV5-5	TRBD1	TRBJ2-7	TGTGCCAGCAGCAGAACGGGACAGTACGAGCAGTACTTC	CASSRTGQYEQYF
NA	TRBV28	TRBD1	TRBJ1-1	TGTGCCAGCACCCTCACGGACAGGAAGAACACTGAAGCTTTCTTT	CASTLTDRKNTEAFF
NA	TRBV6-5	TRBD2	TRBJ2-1	TGTGCCAGCAGGGGGGGACTAGCGGGAGGTTTCGAGCAGTTCTTC	CASRGGLAGGFEQFF
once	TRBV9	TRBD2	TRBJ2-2	TGTGCCAGCAGCAGGGGACCGGGGGGGCCCACCGGGGAGCTGTTTTTT	CASSRGPGGPTGELFF
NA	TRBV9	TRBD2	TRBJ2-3	TGTGCCAGCAGCCCAGGACGGGGGGGATCAGATACGCAGTATTTT	CASSPGRGGSDTQYF
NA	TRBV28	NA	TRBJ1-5	TGTGCCAGCAGAATCACAGGAATGCCCCAGCATTTT	CASRITGMPQHF
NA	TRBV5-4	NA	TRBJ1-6	TGTGCCAGCAGCCGGGACACCTCCTATAATTCACCCCTCCACTTT	CASSRDTSYNSPLHF
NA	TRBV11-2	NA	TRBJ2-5	TGTGCCAGCAGCCAGGGACTCCGACAAGAGACCCAGTACTTC	CASSQGLRQETQYF
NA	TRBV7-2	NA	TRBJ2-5	TGTGCCAGCAGCTTGGGCGACAGGCTCCAAGAGACCCAGTACTTC	CASSLGDRLQETQYF
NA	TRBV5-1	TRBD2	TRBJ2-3	TGCGCCAGCAGCTGGGGGGGAGGCCCCACAGATACGCAGTATTTT	CASSWGGGPTDTQYF
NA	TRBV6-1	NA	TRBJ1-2	TGTGCCAGCAGTGAGGTGCCCAAAGTGGATGGCTACACCTTC	CASSEVPKVDGYTF